The 2 T cell receptor beta chains below come from one sample, sequenced in a study of OX40 agonist ivuxolimab in advanced cancers. Some clones are missing from TCRdb's copy, which holds only in-frame ones; the method was immunoSEQ multiplex PCR. The sample lists 20,000 to 25,000 clones, about four fifths occurring once. The sample consisted of CD4+ or CD8+ T cells sorted from blood, taken in a trial of the OX40 agonist ivuxolimab. Receptor source: an adult with an advanced solid tumor such as melanoma, head and neck, liver or kidney cancer.

The chain employs TRBV7-2 and TRBJ2-7; TRBD2 aligns across 8 bases. With 0 bases clipped from V and 4 bases from J, the junction kept 8 bases outside the gene matches. Germline assignment: CDR1 SGHTA and CDR2 FQGNSA. The CDR3 is 16 residues long. The CDR3 protein is CASSLAGTGGQYEQYF. The CDR3 DNA reads TGTGCCAGCAGCTTAGCGGGGACGGGGGGGCAATACGAGCAGTACTTC.

The genes are TRBV6-6 and TRBJ2-5; D may be TRBD1 or TRBD2 (6 bases each). The CDR3 is made up of 15 amino acids. V gave up 7 bases and J gave up 1 base, with 16 bases separating them. CDR1 MNHNY and CDR2 SVGAGI come from the germline V gene (reference sequence). CDR3 loop: CASTRTGAGQETQYF. In DNA, the CDR3 is TGTGCCAGCACACGAACGGGGGCAGGCCAAGAGACCCAGTACTTC.